Each of the 4 T cell receptor beta chains below was sequenced from the same sample in a study of T cell responses to AZD1222 COVID-19 vaccine. The assay was immunoSEQ multiplex PCR, and TCRdb's table has in-frame clones only and misses some. The table lists about 120,000 clones, roughly 89% of them singletons. The sequenced sample was peripheral blood, obtained on day 0 of AZD1222 vaccination. The receptors were gathered from an adult in good health.

The rearrangement uses TRBV6-4 and TRBJ1-6; D gene ambiguous. The CDR3 runs to 13 residues. The germline V gene has CDR1 MRHNA and CDR2 SNTAGT. V was pared by 9 bases and J by 10 bases, with 16 bases between. DNA of the CDR3: TGTGCCAGTGGGCCCACCCTACAGTCACCCCTCCACTTT. Its protein is CASGPTLQSPLHF.

The genes are TRBV28 and TRBJ1-4; D uncertain. This CDR3 region has 16 residues. Germline-derived CDR1 and CDR2 are MDHEN and SYDVKM. V was cut by 4 bases and J by 5 bases, with 17 bases left in between. CDR3 DNA sequence: TGTGCCAGCAGTTCCCCGGGAGAGGCTGGCAATGAAAAACTGTTTTTT. Protein sequence: CASSSPGEAGNEKLFF.

V and J are TRBV5-1 and TRBJ1-2; no firm D call. The V gene's germline CDR1 is SGHRS and CDR2 YFSETQ. The CDR3 has 15 residues. Between the trimmed V and J ends, which lost 0 bases and 0 bases, there was a span of 9 bases. The CDR3 reads CASSLDGGPNYGYTF. The CDR3 coding sequence is TGCGCCAGCAGCTTGGACGGAGGCCCTAACTATGGCTACACCTTC.

The chain links TRBV24-1 to TRBJ2-7; no clear D. The germline V and J ends were trimmed by 6 bases and 1 base, with 12 bases remaining between them. The germline V gene encodes CDR1 KGHDR and CDR2 SFDVKD. The CDR3 is 14 residues long. Written as DNA, the CDR3 is TGTGCCACCAGTCCAATGGTAGGATCCTACGAGCAGTACTTC. Protein: CATSPMVGSYEQYF.